One and the same sample provided the 30 T cell receptor beta chains below, sequenced in a study of long-term antiretroviral therapy in people with HIV. Researchers report immunoSEQ v3.0 was run at survey level. TCRdb's copy holds only in-frame clones and misses some; the assay was immunoSEQ multiplex PCR. The sample holds 30,000 to 50,000 clones, less than 90% seen once. The sequences come from unsorted PBMCs, collected just before starting antiretroviral therapy. These receptors were collected from a woman aged 18-29 years with HIV.

The gene calls are TRBV15 and TRBJ2-7, with 9 bases that match TRBD1. This CDR3 spans 15 amino acids. Germline V gene data show CDR1 as LNHNV and CDR2 as YYDKDF (reference sequence). Losses at the gene ends were 5 bases for V and 9 bases for J; bases not matched to a gene: 14. Here the CDR3 reads CATSPSPTGGVPQYF. In DNA, the CDR3 is TGTGCCACCAGCCCCTCCCCAACAGGGGGCGTCCCGCAGTACTTC.

The chain combines TRBV7-2 with TRBJ1-2; 10 nucleotides agree with TRBD1. The CDR3 sequence is 14 residues long. With 5 bases clipped from V and 5 bases from J, the junction kept 5 bases outside the gene matches. Germline V CDR1 and CDR2: SGHTA, FQGNSA. CDR3 sequence reads: CASSPGQGNYGYTF. The DNA for the CDR3 is TGTGCCAGCAGCCCGGGACAGGGGAATTATGGCTACACCTTC.

This clone appeared a single time. The chain joins TRBV18 to TRBJ2-3, with D hard to call. V lost 1 base to trimming and J lost 0 bases, with 8 bases between them. The CDR3 contains 15 residues. The germline V gene encodes CDR1 KGHSH and CDR2 LQKENI. The CDR3 loop reads CASSPLDGSTDTQYF. The CDR3 nucleotides read TGTGCCAGCTCACCACTCGACGGGAGCACAGATACGCAGTATTTT.

CDR3 protein: CASSGRPGDTEAFF. CDR3 DNA sequence: TGTGCCAGCAGCGGGCGACCAGGAGACACTGAAGCTTTCTTT. The gene calls are TRBV9 and TRBJ1-1, with D unclear. Trimming cost V 3 bases and J 3 bases, with 12 bases left between them. The germline V gene has CDR1 SGDLS and CDR2 YYNGEE. The CDR3 spans 14 residues.

The chain is built from TRBV6-6 and TRBJ1-3; D is unclear. The CDR3 loop spans 15 amino acids. Per the germline V gene, CDR1 is MNHNY and CDR2 is SVGAGI (reference sequence). V was cut by 4 bases and J by 0 bases, with 10 bases left in between. As DNA, the CDR3 is TGTGCCAGCAGTTCCAGTACGGGCTCTGGAAACACCATATATTTT. It encodes CASSSSTGSGNTIYF.

This CDR3 is CASSSFRDREQETQYF. Written as DNA, the CDR3 is TGTGCCAGCAGCTCATTCAGGGACAGGGAACAAGAGACCCAGTACTTC. The chain combines TRBV11-2 with TRBJ2-5; 9 bases match TRBD1. The CDR3 totals 16 residues. Germline trimming cut 4 bases from V and 2 bases from J; bases unmatched to any gene: 8. Germline V lookup: CDR1 SGHAT, CDR2 FQNNGV.

The gene calls are TRBV6-5 and TRBJ1-1; D remains unclear. Per the germline V gene, CDR1 is MNHEY and CDR2 is SVGAGI. This CDR3 is 13 amino acids long. Deletions cut 5 bases from V and 0 bases from J, with 7 bases between. The CDR3 DNA reads as TGTGCCAGCAGTGTATTTATGAACACTGAAGCTTTCTTT. Its protein product is CASSVFMNTEAFF.

This rearrangement joins TRBV27 to TRBJ1-1; 8 bases align to TRBD1. V lost 0 bases and J lost 8; bases outside the gene matches: 8. Germline loops: CDR1 MNHEY, CDR2 SMNVEV (reference sequence). There are 15 residues in the CDR3. CDR3 residues: CASSLSPTGTGEAFF. CDR3 nucleotides: TGTGCCAGCAGTTTATCACCGACCGGGACAGGCGAAGCTTTCTTT.

The chain uses TRBV18 and TRBJ1-5, with TRBD1 as a possible D gene (6 bases). The CDR3 is 17 amino acids. Trimming cost V 5 bases and J 9 bases, with 26 bases left between them. Germline values: CDR1 KGHSH, CDR2 LQKENI. CDR3 coding DNA: TGTGCCAGCTCATCCCAAATGAGTCCCGACAGGCCTACGCCCCAGCATTTT. It is translated as CASSSQMSPDRPTPQHF.

This chain connects TRBV5-6 to TRBJ1-5, with D maybe TRBD1 (5 bases). Trimming removed 0 bases at V and 1 base at J, with 5 bases between. The germline V gene encodes CDR1 SGHDT and CDR2 YYEEEE. The CDR3 covers 14 residues. DNA of the CDR3: TGTGCCAGCAGCTTGGCAGGGAGCAATCAGCCCCAGCATTTT. This gives the protein CASSLAGSNQPQHF.

V and J are TRBV7-8 and TRBJ2-3, with 8 nucleotides matching TRBD2. The CDR3 runs 17 residues. Per germline, CDR1 SGHVS and CDR2 FQNEAQ. CDR3 nucleotides: TGTGGCACGGCGGGGCCGAGCGGGAGTTTCGGCACAGATACGCAGTATTTT. It is translated as CGTAGPSGSFGTDTQYF.

This chain uses TRBV11-3 with TRBJ2-3, with a possible D match to TRBD1 (6 bases). The CDR3 is 16 residues long. Looked up from germline, CDR1 is SGHNT and CDR2 is YENEEA. Trimming shortened V by 5 bases and J by 6 bases, and 21 bases separated the two germline ends. The CDR3 loop reads CASSKAGAGPKDTQYF. DNA of the CDR3: TGTGCCAGCAGCAAAGCAGGGGCAGGGCCAAAGGATACGCAGTATTTT. The full variable domain, completed using reference TRBV11-3 and TRBJ2-3, is EAGVVQSPRYKIIEKKQPVAFWCNPISGHNTLYWYLQNLGQGPELLIRYENEEAVDDSQLPKDRFSAERLKGVDSTLKIQPAELGDSAVYLCASSKAGAGPKDTQYFGPGTRLTVL.

The chain employs TRBV28 and TRBJ1-1; TRBD1 matches at 7 bases. V trimming: 4 bases; J trimming: 4 bases; junction bases outside the gene matches: 3. CDR3 length: 13 residues. Germline V gives CDR1 MDHEN, CDR2 SYDVKM. CDR3 sequence (DNA): TGTGCCAGCAGTTCCGCAGGGGGCACTGAAGCTTTCTTT. This gives the protein CASSSAGGTEAFF.

This clone was seen just once. The chain uses TRBV6-5 and TRBJ2-2; 8 bases map to TRBD2. Germline V gene data show CDR1 as MNHEY and CDR2 as SVGAGI. The CDR3 length is 15 residues. V shed 2 bases and J 5 bases; nucleotides not matched to a gene: 4. The DNA for the CDR3 is TGTGCCAGCAGTTACAGCGGGAGCGGTACCGGGGAGCTGTTTTTT. The encoded protein is CASSYSGSGTGELFF.

The rearrangement joins TRBV6-1 to TRBJ1-5; D is unresolved. Germline values: CDR1 MNHNS, CDR2 SASEGT. V dropped 2 bases and J dropped 5 bases, with 7 bases sitting between them. The CDR3 is made up of 13 amino acids. CDR3 bases: TGTGCCAGCAGTGAAAGCTTTGATCAGCCCCAGCATTTT. This sequence encodes CASSESFDQPQHF.

The chain recombines TRBV19 with TRBJ1-5; 7 bases are shared with TRBD1. CDR3 length: 14 amino acids. Germline V gene data show CDR1 as LNHDA and CDR2 as SQIVND (reference sequence). The V segment lost 5 bases and the J segment 7 bases; nucleotides outside the gene matches: 8. CDR3 protein: CASSPGTARQPQHF. The CDR3 DNA follows: TGTGCCAGTAGTCCGGGGACAGCCAGACAGCCCCAGCATTTT.

The V call is TRBV4-1, the J call TRBJ1-1, with D maybe TRBD1 (5 bases). The CDR3 length is 16 residues. Looked up from germline, CDR1 is MGHRA and CDR2 is YSYEKL. Trimming removed 1 base from V and 2 bases from J, with 14 bases in between. The CDR3 nucleotides are TGCGCCAGCAGCCAAGTAGGGCGGGGCCTCAACACTGAAGCTTTCTTT. Translation: CASSQVGRGLNTEAFF.

The V gene is TRBV11-1, the J gene TRBJ1-2; 11 bases align to TRBD1. V lost 5 bases and J lost 4; bases outside the gene matches: 9. The CDR3 is 16 residues long. Germline CDR1 and CDR2: SGHAT and FQDESV (reference sequence). The CDR3 region has the DNA TGTGCCAGCAGCCGGACAGGGGGCGCCGGGATCTATGGCTACACCTTC. As protein: CASSRTGGAGIYGYTF.

V usage is TRBV27 and J usage is TRBJ2-3; D remains unclear. The V end lost 4 bases, the J end lost 4 bases, and 9 bases lay between the germline ends. The CDR3 extends over 13 amino acids. In germline, CDR1 is MNHEY, CDR2 SMNVEV (reference sequence). The CDR3 bases are TGTGCCAGCAGTTCCTATCCTTCAGATACGCAGTATTTT. Encoded protein: CASSSYPSDTQYF.

The chain recombines TRBV15 with TRBJ2-1; D is undetermined. Germline CDR1 is LNHNV and CDR2 is YYDKDF (reference sequence). The CDR3 contains 12 residues. Trimming stripped 4 bases from V and 7 bases from J, with 8 bases between. The CDR3 loop reads CATSNDWNEQFF. As DNA, the CDR3 is TGTGCCACCAGCAACGACTGGAATGAGCAGTTCTTC.

The V call is TRBV11-1, the J call TRBJ2-3; 7 bases match TRBD2. The germline gives CDR1 SGHAT, CDR2 FQDESV (reference sequence). This CDR3 has 17 amino acids. Trimming took 0 bases from V and 6 from J; bases not matched to a gene: 12. The CDR3 bases are TGTGCCAGCAGCTTAGCTTCGGGACTACCTGTTTATGATACGCAGTATTTT. It codes for CASSLASGLPVYDTQYF.

This chain connects TRBV14 to TRBJ1-1; D call uncertain. Germline-derived CDR1 and CDR2 are SGHDN and FVKESK. This CDR3 is 14 amino acids long. V was trimmed by 3 bases and J by 0 bases, leaving 8 bases between them. In nucleotides, the CDR3 is TGTGCCAGCAGCCACCGCGGCCTGAACACTGAAGCTTTCTTT. Translation gives CASSHRGLNTEAFF.

Written as DNA, the CDR3 is TGTGCCAGCAGTCGGGACAGGGTCTATGGCTACACCTTC. It translates to CASSRDRVYGYTF. This rearrangement joins TRBV28 to TRBJ1-2; 9 nucleotides match TRBD1. The CDR3 runs to 13 residues. Germline loops: CDR1 MDHEN, CDR2 SYDVKM. V dropped 5 bases and J dropped 4; count of bases not matched to a gene: 2.

In its sample, this clone was seen once. The V gene is TRBV5-5, the J gene TRBJ1-1; 7 positions agree with TRBD1. The CDR3 spans 15 residues. The ends lost 4 bases at V and 1 base at J; junction bases unmatched: 7. CDR1 is SGHKS and CDR2 is YYEKEE in the germline V gene (reference sequence). This chain's CDR3 is CASSQRTGENTEAFF. In DNA, the CDR3 is TGTGCCAGCAGCCAAAGGACAGGAGAGAACACTGAAGCTTTCTTT.

This clone has a single count. The V gene is TRBV6-1, the J gene TRBJ2-3, with D maybe TRBD1 (5 bases). Germline values: CDR1 MNHNS, CDR2 SASEGT. V lost 4 bases and J 0 bases, leaving 8 bases between the germline ends. CDR3 length: 14 residues. CDR3 amino acids: CASSVTGSTDTQYF. The CDR3 bases are TGTGCCAGCAGTGTAACAGGTAGCACAGATACGCAGTATTTT.

This clone showed up just once. In nucleotides, the CDR3 is TGTGCCAGCTCACCACCTGGAGGTCCAGCTGGCTACACCTTC. It encodes CASSPPGGPAGYTF. The rearrangement links TRBV18 to TRBJ1-2, with no clear D. The V gene's germline CDR1 is KGHSH and CDR2 LQKENI. The CDR3 contains 14 residues. V was pared by 0 bases and J by 7 bases, with 12 bases between. Based on the CDR3 plus reference TRBV18 and TRBJ1-2, the full variable domain is NAGVMQNPRHLVRRRGQEARLRCSPMKGHSHVYWYRQLPEEGLKFMVYLQKENIIDESGMPKERFSAEFPKEGPSILRIQQVVRGDSAAYFCASSPPGGPAGYTFGSGTRLTVV.

The rearrangement joins TRBV6-1 to TRBJ2-5; 9 nucleotides line up with TRBD1. Looked up from germline, CDR1 is MNHNS and CDR2 is SASEGT. V gave up 0 bases and J gave up 4 bases; unmatched junction bases: 12. The CDR3 contains 18 residues. The CDR3 is CASSEAKGQGSLLETQYF. The CDR3 bases are TGTGCCAGCAGTGAAGCCAAAGGACAGGGGTCATTATTAGAGACCCAGTACTTC.

The chain carries TRBV7-9 and TRBJ2-1; D may match TRBD1 or TRBD2 (5 bases each). CDR3 size: 14 residues. Germline CDR1 SEHNR, CDR2 FQNEAQ (reference sequence). Trimming left V 5 bases short and J 14 bases short, with 22 bases between. The CDR3 spells CASSPPTDYLREFF. CDR3 DNA sequence: TGTGCCAGCAGCCCACCTACCGACTACCTCAGGGAGTTCTTC.

The chain employs TRBV9 and TRBJ2-1; 13 bases are shared with TRBD2. CDR3 size: 17 residues. V shed 3 bases and J 5 bases; nucleotides not matched to a gene: 8. Germline V gene data show CDR1 as SGDLS and CDR2 as YYNGEE. The CDR3 region has the DNA TGTGCCAGCAGCGCATTGACTAGCGGGAGGAGTGACAATGAGCAGTTCTTC. It encodes CASSALTSGRSDNEQFF.

This clone has just a few counts. CDR3 amino acids: CASSEGMSGRRGELFF. CDR3 in DNA: TGTGCCAGCAGCGAGGGCATGAGCGGGAGACGCGGGGAGCTGTTTTTT. The rearrangement joins TRBV7-3 to TRBJ2-2; 8 bases match TRBD2. The V and J ends lost 5 bases and 7 bases, in that order; junction bases with no gene match: 12. This CDR3 spans 16 amino acids. From germline, CDR1 is SGHTA and CDR2 FQGTGA.